This T cell receptor (beta chain) was identified during a study of T-cell reconstitution after alpha-beta-depleted transplantation in children. Study-level results: Reported findings indicate that, about two months after transplant, alpha-beta T cells came from several hundred expanded clones, which were derived from non-depleted graft cells. The authors attributed T-cell counts and diversity one year after transplant mostly to newly produced T cells.

Unique molecular identifiers were built into the TCRbeta library. TCRdb processed the PCR reads anew with MiXCR; each CDR3 protein has one entry. This table holds around 800,000 distinct CDR3 sequences, about 16% found once. A note on this clonotype: Its target is not known.

The TCR was taken from a male patient younger than 18 who had a stem cell transplant for acute lymphoblastic leukemia, so the T cells may come from the graft donor. The source material was PBMCs, mostly from graft donor cells, sampled 360 days after TCRalphabeta/CD19-depleted stem cell transplant.

This chain's CDR3 is CASSKEPSPHPDTQYF. CDR3 sequence (DNA): TGTGCCAGCAGCAAAGAGCCTAGCCCTCACCCAGATACGCAGTATTTT. The gene calls are TRBV21-1 and TRBJ2-3; TRBD2 is the table's D call, not checked against the DNA. TRBV21-1 represents a pseudogene. This CDR3 spans 16 amino acids.